These 24 T cell receptor beta chains were sequenced from one sample in a study of beta chain features in type 1 diabetes. Sequencing targeted expressed TCRB transcripts, as all isolated RNA had been reverse transcribed. The repertoire was sequenced with immunoSEQ multiplex PCR; TCRdb's copy has only in-frame clones and lacks some. The top ten hold 0.03% to 0.04% of the sample, which has about 230,000 clones, 9% to 10% seen once. The sequenced sample was naive CD4+ T cells from blood. The source of these receptors is a young woman in good health.

This rearrangement joins TRBV29-1 to TRBJ2-1; possible D gene TRBD2, 6 bases. Germline V gene sequence: CDR1 SQVTM, CDR2 ANQGSEA. This CDR3 has 12 residues. V was trimmed by 7 bases and J by 5 bases, leaving 12 bases between them. The CDR3 region has the DNA TGCAGCGCCGCACGGGGGAACAATGAGCAGTTCTTC. It translates to CSAARGNNEQFF.

There are a few counts of this clone. The chain is built from TRBV6-1 and TRBJ2-1, with 10 bases aligning to TRBD1. Germline V gene data show CDR1 as MNHNS and CDR2 as SASEGT. The CDR3 has 15 residues. The ends lost 6 bases at V and 2 bases at J; junction bases unmatched: 4. This chain's CDR3 is CASRSGQGAYNEQFF. The CDR3 coding sequence is TGTGCCAGCAGATCCGGACAGGGGGCCTACAATGAGCAGTTCTTC.

The chain carries TRBV9 and TRBJ2-1; 7 nucleotides agree with TRBD2. The ends lost 2 bases at V and 0 bases at J; junction bases unmatched: 2. CDR1 and CDR2 from the germline V gene are SGDLS and YYNGEE. There are 15 residues in the CDR3. The CDR3 protein is CASSVRGSSYNEQFF. CDR3 nucleotide sequence: TGTGCCAGCAGCGTGCGCGGGAGCTCCTACAATGAGCAGTTCTTC.

The genes are TRBV2 and TRBJ2-7, with TRBD1 as a possible D gene (5 bases). Trimming left V 5 bases short and J 3 bases short, with 8 bases between. Germline assignment: CDR1 SNHLY and CDR2 FYNNEI. This CDR3 spans 12 amino acids. The CDR3 DNA sequence: TGTGCCAGCAGTTACCAGGGCTACGAGCAGTACTTC. Its translation: CASSYQGYEQYF. Full variable domain (missing parts from reference TRBV2 and TRBJ2-7): EPEVTQTPSHQVTQMGQEVILRCVPISNHLYFYWYRQILGQKVEFLVSFYNNEISEKSEIFDDQFSVERPDGSNFTLKIRSTKLEDSAMYFCASSYQGYEQYFGPGTRLTVT.

This chain uses TRBV5-1 with TRBJ2-5; D perhaps matches TRBD1 (6 bases). The V end was cut by 3 bases, the J end by 2 bases, with 11 bases between. There are 14 residues in the CDR3. The V gene's germline CDR1 is SGHRS and CDR2 YFSETQ. CDR3 sequence: CASSSGTPQETQYF. Here the CDR3 DNA reads TGCGCCAGCAGCTCCGGGACACCACAAGAGACCCAGTACTTC.

This chain connects TRBV9 to TRBJ1-1; TRBD1 matches at 9 bases. The CDR3 covers 15 residues. The germline V gene has CDR1 SGDLS and CDR2 YYNGEE. Trimming cost V 3 bases and J 1 base; bases outside gene matches: 4. The CDR3 region has the DNA TGTGCCAGCAGCGCAAGGGACAGGGCGAACACTGAAGCTTTCTTT. Its translation is CASSARDRANTEAFF.

This clone occurred a few times. The V gene is TRBV19, the J gene TRBJ2-5, with TRBD1 matching 9 bases. Germline V gene sequence: CDR1 LNHDA, CDR2 SQIVND (reference sequence). The V segment lost 5 bases and the J segment 5 bases; nucleotides outside the gene matches: 9. The CDR3 loop spans 15 amino acids. In DNA form, the CDR3 reads TGTGCCAGTAGTCTCCGACAGGGGGATTTCGAGACCCAGTACTTC. This gives the protein CASSLRQGDFETQYF.

This clone turned up a few times. Here the CDR3 reads CASTDGGATDTQYF. CDR3 nucleotides: TGTGCCAGCACCGACGGGGGGGCCACAGATACGCAGTATTTT. V gene TRBV9 combines with J gene TRBJ2-3; 8 bases match TRBD2. V lost 6 bases to trimming and J lost 2 bases; unmatched junction nucleotides: 5. The germline CDR1 and CDR2 sequences are SGDLS and YYNGEE. The CDR3 sequence is 14 residues long.

The DNA of the CDR3 is TGCGCCAGCAGCACCGGACTAGCGGGACGTAGCGGGGAGCTGTTTTTT. It is translated as CASSTGLAGRSGELFF. This chain joins TRBV5-1 and TRBJ2-2, with 12 bases that match TRBD2. V shed 4 bases and J 7 bases; nucleotides not matched to a gene: 8. Germline V lookup: CDR1 SGHRS, CDR2 YFSETQ. This CDR3 has 16 residues.

This clone was seen more than once but under ten times. A junction end diverges from the germline sequence, so it may reflect a read error. The chain uses TRBV10-3 and TRBJ2-1; weak D call: TRBD2 (5 bases). The CDR3 has 13 residues. Looked up from germline, CDR1 is ENHRY and CDR2 is SYGVKD. This CDR3 is CAISEIPEPPRVF. CDR3 bases: TGTGCCATCAGTGAAATCCCGGAGCCACCGAGGGTCTTC.

This chain uses TRBV29-1 with TRBJ2-1; TRBD1 might be the D (5 bases). CDR3 length equals 14 residues. Germline V gives CDR1 SQVTM, CDR2 ANQGSEA. V lost 6 bases and J lost 6, with 18 bases in between. The CDR3 sequence: CSVNQGIHGNEQFF. CDR3 sequence (DNA): TGCAGCGTCAACCAGGGAATTCATGGCAATGAGCAGTTCTTC.

The V gene is TRBV2, the J gene TRBJ2-7, with D tentatively TRBD1 (5 bases). CDR3 length: 14 residues. The V gene's germline CDR1 is SNHLY and CDR2 FYNNEI. Trimming removed 2 bases at V and 0 bases at J, with 8 bases between. The CDR3: CASSEQGISYEQYF. The CDR3 DNA reads as TGTGCCAGCAGTGAACAGGGAATCTCCTACGAGCAGTACTTC.

The J gene is TRBJ1-2, the V gene TRBV5-1, with 9 bases lining up with TRBD1. V gave up 0 bases and J gave up 2 bases; unmatched junction bases: 5. The CDR3 totals 16 residues. Germline V gene data show CDR1 as SGHRS and CDR2 as YFSETQ. The CDR3 region is CASSLDRGRRNYGYTF. The CDR3 bases are TGCGCCAGCAGCTTGGACAGGGGGCGTAGAAACTATGGCTACACCTTC.

The chain couples TRBV27 to TRBJ2-1; 11 bases fit TRBD2. V dropped 5 bases and J dropped 6; count of bases not matched to a gene: 12. This CDR3 comprises 17 residues. Germline V lookup: CDR1 MNHEY, CDR2 SMNVEV (reference sequence). CDR3 nucleotides: TGTGCCAGCAGTCCCCTCCTAGGACTAGCGGGCTCCAATGAGCAGTTCTTC. It encodes CASSPLLGLAGSNEQFF.

This clone was counted between two and nine times. The chain recombines TRBV30 with TRBJ2-3; 7 nucleotides line up with TRBD1. The CDR3 covers 14 residues. The germline CDR1 and CDR2 sequences are GTSNPN and SVGIG (reference sequence). V was clipped by 5 bases and J by 4 bases; unmatched bases: 9. CDR3 sequence reads: CAWGQTGFPDTQYF. The CDR3, as DNA: TGTGCCTGGGGTCAGACAGGGTTCCCAGATACGCAGTATTTT.

The chain recombines TRBV25-1 with TRBJ2-2; 8 bases map to TRBD1. V gave up 4 bases and J gave up 3 bases; unmatched junction bases: 10. CDR3 length equals 17 residues. Germline CDR1 and CDR2: MGHDK and SYGVNS. CDR3: CASSGLSWTGYTGELFF. The CDR3 region has the DNA TGTGCCAGCAGTGGTTTAAGCTGGACAGGGTACACCGGGGAGCTGTTTTTT. Full variable domain (outside the CDR3, taken from reference TRBV25-1 and TRBJ2-2): EADIYQTPRYLVIGTGKKITLECSQTMGHDKMYWYQQDPGMELHLIHYSYGVNSTEKGDLSSESTVSRIRTEHFPLTLESARPSHTSQYLCASSGLSWTGYTGELFFGEGSRLTVL.

This clone has only a few counts. The chain carries TRBV15 and TRBJ2-1; TRBD1 matches at 7 bases. The V segment lost 3 bases and the J segment 6 bases; nucleotides outside the gene matches: 11. Looked up from germline, CDR1 is LNHNV and CDR2 is YYDKDF (reference sequence). The CDR3 consists of 16 residues. For the CDR3, the DNA is TGTGCCACCAGCAGGAATGACAGGGCTTTTTCCAATGAGCAGTTCTTC. It encodes CATSRNDRAFSNEQFF.

The chain combines TRBV13 with TRBJ1-2; 9 nucleotides align to TRBD1. CDR1 and CDR2 from the germline V gene are PRHDT and FYEKMQ (reference sequence). V lost 1 base to trimming and J lost 2 bases; unmatched junction nucleotides: 8. The CDR3 has 17 amino acids. CDR3: CASSLAVRDRANYGYTF. CDR3 sequence (DNA): TGTGCCAGCAGCTTAGCGGTCCGGGACAGGGCGAACTATGGCTACACCTTC.

The chain links TRBV5-6 to TRBJ1-1; TRBD1 agrees at 11 bases. The CDR3 covers 16 residues. The V gene's germline CDR1 is SGHDT and CDR2 YYEEEE. The V segment lost 1 base and the J segment 5 bases; nucleotides outside the gene matches: 7. CDR3 sequence (DNA): TGTGCCAGCAGCTTGCTCATAGGACAGGGGGCGACTGAAGCTTTCTTT. Translating gives CASSLLIGQGATEAFF.

This clone was observed a few times. The chain uses TRBV2 and TRBJ2-5; D is possibly TRBD2 (5 bases). The germline V gene has CDR1 SNHLY and CDR2 FYNNEI. This CDR3 spans 16 amino acids. Between the trimmed V and J ends, which lost 6 bases and 4 bases, there was a span of 21 bases. CDR3 sequence: CASSRFALGSGETQYF. DNA for the CDR3: TGTGCCAGCAGCCGCTTCGCGCTGGGGAGTGGAGAGACCCAGTACTTC.

This sequence joins TRBV28 and TRBJ2-3; 9 nucleotides line up with TRBD2. The CDR3 loop spans 18 amino acids. Trimming cost V 6 bases and J 5 bases; bases outside gene matches: 18. Germline CDR1 is MDHEN and CDR2 is SYDVKM. The CDR3 DNA is TGTGCCAGCAGGGGTAGGGGCGGGAGGGCCAATTTCGAAGATACGCAGTATTTT. Translation: CASRGRGGRANFEDTQYF. Supplemented by reference TRBV28 and TRBJ2-3, the full variable domain reads DVKVTQSSRYLVKRTGEKVFLECVQDMDHENMFWYRQDPGLGLRLIYFSYDVKMKEKGDIPEGYSVSREKKERFSLILESASTNQTSMYLCASRGRGGRANFEDTQYFGPGTRLTVL.

The V and J genes are TRBV30 and TRBJ1-1; TRBD1 aligns across 7 bases. The V segment lost 6 bases and the J segment 2 bases; nucleotides outside the gene matches: 9. CDR1 GTSNPN and CDR2 SVGIG come from the germline V gene (reference sequence). The CDR3 is made up of 14 amino acids. The CDR3 spells CACDRGPLNTEAFF. CDR3 nucleotides: TGTGCCTGCGATAGGGGGCCCCTTAACACTGAAGCTTTCTTT.

The chain has TRBV5-4 and TRBJ1-2, with TRBD1 matching 7 bases. There are 14 residues in the CDR3. CDR1 is SGHNT, CDR2 YYREEE, per germline (reference sequence). Germline trimming cut 4 bases from V and 7 bases from J; bases unmatched to any gene: 10. CDR3 coding DNA: TGTGCCAGCAGCGTTACCGGGACAGCAATTGGCTACACCTTC. It specifies CASSVTGTAIGYTF.

This clone turned up a few times. The CDR3 sequence: CAWSVGGRGDTGELFF. The CDR3 coding sequence is TGTGCCTGGAGTGTAGGGGGCAGGGGGGACACCGGGGAGCTGTTTTTT. This chain connects TRBV30 to TRBJ2-2, with D perhaps TRBD1 (7 bases). The CDR3 is made up of 16 amino acids. V lost 0 bases and J lost 3, with 14 bases in between. The germline V gene has CDR1 GTSNPN and CDR2 SVGIG (reference sequence). The entire variable domain, with the rest obtained from reference TRBV30 and TRBJ2-2, is as follows: SQTIHQWPATLVQPVGSPLSLECTVEGTSNPNLYWYRQAAGRGLQLLFYSVGIGQISSEVPQNLSASRPQDRQFILSSKKLLLSDSGFYLCAWSVGGRGDTGELFFGEGSRLTVL.